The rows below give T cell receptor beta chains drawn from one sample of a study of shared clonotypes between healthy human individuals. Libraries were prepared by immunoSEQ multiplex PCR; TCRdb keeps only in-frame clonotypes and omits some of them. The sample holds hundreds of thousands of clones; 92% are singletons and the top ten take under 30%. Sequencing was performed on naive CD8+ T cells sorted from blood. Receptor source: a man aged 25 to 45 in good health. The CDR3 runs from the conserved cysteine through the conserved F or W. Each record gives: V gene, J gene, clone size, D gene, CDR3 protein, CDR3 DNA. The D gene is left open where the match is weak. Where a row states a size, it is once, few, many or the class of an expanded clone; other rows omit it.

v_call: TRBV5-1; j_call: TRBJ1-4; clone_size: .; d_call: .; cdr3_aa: CASKEDGATNEKLFF; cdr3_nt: TGCGCCAGCAAGGAGGACGGTGCAACTAATGAAAAACTGTTTTTT
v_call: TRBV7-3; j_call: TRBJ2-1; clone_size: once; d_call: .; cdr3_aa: CASSLYGSNEQFF; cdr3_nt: TGTGCCAGCAGCTTATACGGGAGCAATGAGCAGTTCTTC
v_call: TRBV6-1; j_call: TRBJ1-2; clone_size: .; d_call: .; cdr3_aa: CASSGVGGTNYGYTF; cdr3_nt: TGTGCCAGCAGTGGGGTCGGGGGTACTAACTATGGCTACACCTTC
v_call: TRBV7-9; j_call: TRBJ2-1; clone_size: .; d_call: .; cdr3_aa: CASSPPQDREQFF; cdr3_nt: TGTGCCAGCAGCCCACCCCAGGACAGAGAGCAGTTCTTC
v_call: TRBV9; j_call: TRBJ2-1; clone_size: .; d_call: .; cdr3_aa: CASSVGALSSYNEQFF; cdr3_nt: TGTGCCAGCAGCGTAGGAGCGTTGAGCTCCTACAATGAGCAGTTCTTC
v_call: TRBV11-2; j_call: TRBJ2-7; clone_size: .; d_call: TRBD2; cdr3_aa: CASSFTLTGLAGEDEQYF; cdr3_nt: TGTGCCAGCAGCTTTACGTTGACGGGACTAGCGGGAGAGGACGAGCAGTACTTC
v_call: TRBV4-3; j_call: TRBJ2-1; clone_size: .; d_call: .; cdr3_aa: CASSPSLGPMEQFF; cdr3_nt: TGCGCCAGCAGCCCCTCGCTGGGCCCAATGGAGCAGTTCTTC
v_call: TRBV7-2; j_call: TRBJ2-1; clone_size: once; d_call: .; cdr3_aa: CASSLADYGRRYNEQFF; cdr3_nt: TGTGCCAGCAGCTTAGCGGACTACGGGAGACGCTACAATGAGCAGTTCTTC
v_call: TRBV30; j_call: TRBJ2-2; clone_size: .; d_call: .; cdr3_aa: CAWSGGQWNTGELFF; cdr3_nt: TGTGCCTGGAGCGGAGGACAGTGGAACACCGGGGAGCTGTTTTTT
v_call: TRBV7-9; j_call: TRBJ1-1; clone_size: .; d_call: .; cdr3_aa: CASSLARGAFF; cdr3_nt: TGTGCCAGCAGCTTAGCGAGGGGAGCTTTCTTT
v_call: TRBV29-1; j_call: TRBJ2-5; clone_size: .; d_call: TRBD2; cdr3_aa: CSVDAAGVLETQYF; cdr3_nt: TGCAGCGTTGATGCAGCGGGAGTGTTAGAGACCCAGTACTTC
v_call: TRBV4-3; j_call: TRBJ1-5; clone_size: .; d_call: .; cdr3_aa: CASGWNQPQHF; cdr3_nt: TGCGCCAGCGGATGGAATCAGCCCCAGCATTTT
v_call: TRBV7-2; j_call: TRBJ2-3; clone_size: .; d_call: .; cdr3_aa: CASSLRRPDRSYTDTQYF; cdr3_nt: TGTGCCAGCAGCTTACGGCGACCGGACAGAAGCTACACAGATACGCAGTATTTT
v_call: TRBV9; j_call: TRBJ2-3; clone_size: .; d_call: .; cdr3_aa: CASAPDGTNTDTQYF; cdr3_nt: TGTGCCAGTGCACCTGACGGGACCAACACAGATACGCAGTATTTT
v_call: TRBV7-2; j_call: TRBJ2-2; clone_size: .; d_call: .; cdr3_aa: CASLGSGELFF; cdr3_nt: TGTGCCAGCCTCGGATCCGGGGAGCTGTTTTTT
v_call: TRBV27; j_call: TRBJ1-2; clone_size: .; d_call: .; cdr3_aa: CASSDTTGSGYTF; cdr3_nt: TGTGCCAGCAGTGACACGACAGGAAGTGGCTACACCTTC
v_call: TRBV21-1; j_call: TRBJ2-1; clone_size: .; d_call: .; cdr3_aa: CASSKVWLGTSGRAKVNNEQFF; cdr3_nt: TGTGCCAGCAGCAAAGTTTGGCTGGGGACTAGCGGGAGGGCCAAGGTGAACAATGAGCAGTTCTTC
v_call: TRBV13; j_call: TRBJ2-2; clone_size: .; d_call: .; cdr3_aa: CASSRTENTGELFF; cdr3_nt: TGTGCCAGCAGCAGAACAGAAAACACCGGGGAGCTGTTTTTT
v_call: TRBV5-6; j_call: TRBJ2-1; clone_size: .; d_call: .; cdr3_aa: CASRSGTIFYNEQFF; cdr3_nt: TGTGCCAGCAGGTCCGGGACCATTTTCTACAATGAGCAGTTCTTC
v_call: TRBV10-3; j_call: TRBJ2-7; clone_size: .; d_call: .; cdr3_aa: CAIRAGAYEQYF; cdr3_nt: TGTGCCATCAGAGCAGGGGCCTACGAGCAGTACTTC
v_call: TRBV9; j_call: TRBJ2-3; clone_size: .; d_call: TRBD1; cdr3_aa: CASSVGQGRADTQYF; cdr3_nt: TGTGCCAGCAGCGTGGGACAGGGTAGGGCAGATACGCAGTATTTT
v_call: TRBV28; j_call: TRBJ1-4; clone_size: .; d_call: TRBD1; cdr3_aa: CASTPGGEKLFF; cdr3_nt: TGTGCCAGCACCCCAGGGGGGGAAAAACTGTTTTTT
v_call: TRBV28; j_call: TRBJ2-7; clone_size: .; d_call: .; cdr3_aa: CASSLWDYEQYF; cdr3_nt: TGTGCCAGCAGTTTATGGGACTACGAGCAGTACTTC
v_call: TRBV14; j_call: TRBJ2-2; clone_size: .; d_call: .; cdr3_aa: CASSQVLGAGELFF; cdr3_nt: TGTGCCAGCAGCCAAGTCCTGGGGGCTGGGGAGCTGTTTTTT
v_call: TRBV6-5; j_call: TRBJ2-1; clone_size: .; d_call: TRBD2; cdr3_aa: CASSSGLAGNNEQFF; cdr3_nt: TGTGCCAGCAGTTCAGGACTAGCAGGAAACAATGAGCAGTTCTTC